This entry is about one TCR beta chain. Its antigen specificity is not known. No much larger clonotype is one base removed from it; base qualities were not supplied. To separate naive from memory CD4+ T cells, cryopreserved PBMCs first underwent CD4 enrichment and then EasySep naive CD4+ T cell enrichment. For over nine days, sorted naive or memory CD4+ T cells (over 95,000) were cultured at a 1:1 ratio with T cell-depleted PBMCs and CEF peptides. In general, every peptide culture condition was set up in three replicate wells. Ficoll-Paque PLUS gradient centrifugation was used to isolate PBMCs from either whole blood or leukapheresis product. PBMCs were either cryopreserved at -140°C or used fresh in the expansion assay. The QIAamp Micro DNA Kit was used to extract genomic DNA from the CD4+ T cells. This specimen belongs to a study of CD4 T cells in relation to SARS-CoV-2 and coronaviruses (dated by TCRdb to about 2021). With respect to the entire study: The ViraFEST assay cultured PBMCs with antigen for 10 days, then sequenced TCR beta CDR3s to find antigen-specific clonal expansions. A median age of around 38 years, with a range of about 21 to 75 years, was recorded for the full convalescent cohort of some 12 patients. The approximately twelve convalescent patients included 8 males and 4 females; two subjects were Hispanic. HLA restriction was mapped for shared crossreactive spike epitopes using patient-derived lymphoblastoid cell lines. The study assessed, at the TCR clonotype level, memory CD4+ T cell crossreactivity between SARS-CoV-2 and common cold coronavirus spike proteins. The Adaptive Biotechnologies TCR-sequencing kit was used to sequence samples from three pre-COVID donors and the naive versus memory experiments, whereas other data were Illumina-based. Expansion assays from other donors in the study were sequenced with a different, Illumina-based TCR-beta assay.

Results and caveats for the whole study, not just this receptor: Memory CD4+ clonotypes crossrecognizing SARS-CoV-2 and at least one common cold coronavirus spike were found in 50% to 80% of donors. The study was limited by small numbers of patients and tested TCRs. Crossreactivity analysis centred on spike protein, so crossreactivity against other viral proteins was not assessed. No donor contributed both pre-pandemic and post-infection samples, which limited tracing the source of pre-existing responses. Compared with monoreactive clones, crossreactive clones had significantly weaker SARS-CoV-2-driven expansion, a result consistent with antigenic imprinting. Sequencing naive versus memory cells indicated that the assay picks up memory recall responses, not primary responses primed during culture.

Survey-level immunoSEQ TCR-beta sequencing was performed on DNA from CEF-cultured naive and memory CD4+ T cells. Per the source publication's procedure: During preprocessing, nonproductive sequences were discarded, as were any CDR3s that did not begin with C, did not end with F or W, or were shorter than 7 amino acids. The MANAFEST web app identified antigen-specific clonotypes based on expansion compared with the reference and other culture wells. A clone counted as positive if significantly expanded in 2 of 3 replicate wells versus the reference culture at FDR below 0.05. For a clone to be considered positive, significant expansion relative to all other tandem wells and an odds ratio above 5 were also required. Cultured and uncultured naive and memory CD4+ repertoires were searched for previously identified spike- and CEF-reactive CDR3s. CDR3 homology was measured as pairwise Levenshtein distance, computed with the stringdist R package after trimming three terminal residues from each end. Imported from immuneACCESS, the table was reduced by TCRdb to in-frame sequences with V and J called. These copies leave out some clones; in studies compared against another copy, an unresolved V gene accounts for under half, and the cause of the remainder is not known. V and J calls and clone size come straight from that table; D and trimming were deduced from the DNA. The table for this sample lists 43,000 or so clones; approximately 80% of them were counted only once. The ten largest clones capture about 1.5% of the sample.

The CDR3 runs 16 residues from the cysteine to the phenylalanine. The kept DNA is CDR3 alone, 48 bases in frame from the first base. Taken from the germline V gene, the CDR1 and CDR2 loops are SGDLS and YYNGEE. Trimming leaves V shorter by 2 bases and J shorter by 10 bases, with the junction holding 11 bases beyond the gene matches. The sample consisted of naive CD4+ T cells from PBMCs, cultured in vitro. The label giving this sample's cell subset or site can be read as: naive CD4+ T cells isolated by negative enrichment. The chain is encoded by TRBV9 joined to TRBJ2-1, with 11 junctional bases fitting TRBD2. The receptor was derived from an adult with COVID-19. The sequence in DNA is TGTGCCAGCAGCGTTTCGGGACTAGCGGACTTGGGGGAGCAGTTCTTC. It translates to CASSVSGLADLGEQFF.